Below, 25 T cell receptor beta chains from the same sample are listed, as sequenced in a study of CD8 T cells in ankylosing spondylitis. A single record per CDR3 protein comes from TCRdb applying MiXCR to the 5' RACE reads. Of around 490,000 distinct CDR3 sequences in the sample, roughly 5.3% were seen once. Antigens for these TCRs are unknown. Study findings and constraints: Several highly homologous variants made up a TCR beta motif, and this motif appeared characteristic of ankylosing spondylitis blood.

The sequencing input was blood, either unsorted or a sorted T cell fraction (not recorded which). The source of these receptors is a male donor with ankylosing spondylitis.

This clonotype was seen more than once but under ten times. The chain links TRBV29-1 to TRBJ1-1; D gene uncertain. V was trimmed by 4 bases and J by 1 base, leaving 10 bases between them. The germline gives CDR1 SQVTM, CDR2 ANQGSEA. CDR3 length: 13 residues. CDR3 sequence reads: CSVVGPGNTEAFF. The CDR3 nucleotides are TGCAGCGTTGTAGGACCCGGGAACACTGAAGCTTTCTTT.

This clonotype appeared many times. V usage is TRBV28 and J usage is TRBJ2-7, with 7 bases fitting TRBD1. Losses at the gene ends were 7 bases for V and 0 bases for J; bases not matched to a gene: 6. This CDR3 region has 14 residues. Per germline, CDR1 MDHEN and CDR2 SYDVKM. The CDR3 spells CASTKQGRSYEQYF. In nucleotides, the CDR3 is TGTGCCAGCACTAAACAGGGGCGCTCCTACGAGCAGTACTTC.

This clonotype was recorded many times. The chain joins TRBV20-1 to TRBJ2-4; tentative D call: TRBD1 (5 bases). The CDR3 totals 11 residues. Germline CDR1 reads DFQATT; CDR2 reads SNEGSKA (reference sequence). Trimming shortened V by 8 bases and J by 5 bases, and 10 bases separated the two germline ends. The CDR3, as DNA: TGCAGTTTCAGGGTTCAAAACATTCAGTACTTC. Protein sequence: CSFRVQNIQYF.

There are many counts of this clonotype. The rearrangement links TRBV29-1 to TRBJ1-1; D gene ambiguous. CDR3 length: 11 residues. Per germline, CDR1 SQVTM and CDR2 ANQGSEA. V dropped 8 bases and J dropped 6 bases, with 13 bases sitting between them. CDR3 sequence: CSTSTPPEAFF. The CDR3 DNA sequence: TGCAGCACTTCAACACCACCTGAAGCTTTCTTT.

This clonotype has a count of ten or more. The rearrangement uses TRBV5-5 and TRBJ1-5; 10 bases match TRBD1. CDR3 length equals 15 residues. The germline V gene has CDR1 SGHKS and CDR2 YYEKEE (reference sequence). The ends lost 2 bases at V and 9 bases at J; junction bases unmatched: 8. CDR3 sequence: CASSFGTGDIRPQHF. CDR3 bases: TGTGCCAGCAGCTTCGGGACAGGGGACATCAGGCCCCAGCATTTT. Drawing the rest from reference TRBV5-5 and TRBJ1-5, the complete variable domain is DAGVTQSPTHLIKTRGQQVTLRCSPISGHKSVSWYQQVLGQGPQFIFQYYEKEERGRGNFPDRFSARQFPNYSSELNVNALLLGDSALYLCASSFGTGDIRPQHFGDGTRLSIL.

This clonotype was counted at least ten times. The chain links TRBV7-2 to TRBJ2-2; D is ambiguous. CDR3 length: 16 amino acids. Between the trimmed V and J ends, which lost 2 bases and 4 bases, there was a span of 14 bases. Looked up from germline, CDR1 is SGHTA and CDR2 is FQGNSA. CDR3 loop: CASSLRTLLGTGELFF. DNA of the CDR3: TGTGCCAGCAGCTTACGGACCCTCTTAGGCACCGGGGAGCTGTTTTTT.

This rearrangement joins TRBV14 to TRBJ2-5; D is undetermined. The CDR3 runs to 14 residues. Looked up from germline, CDR1 is SGHDN and CDR2 is FVKESK. Trimming pared 0 bases from V and 4 bases from J, leaving 9 bases between. Written as DNA, the CDR3 is TGTGCCAGCAGCCAAGAAAGGGTGATAGAGACCCAGTACTTC. It codes for CASSQERVIETQYF. The full variable domain, in which reference TRBV14 and TRBJ2-5 provide the parts outside the CDR3, is EAGVTQFPSHSVIEKGQTVTLRCDPISGHDNLYWYRRVMGKEIKFLLHFVKESKQDESGMPNNRFLAERTGGTYSTLKVQPAELEDSGVYFCASSQERVIETQYFGPGTRLLVL.

This clonotype was counted at least ten times. The rearrangement uses TRBV5-1 and TRBJ2-3; D perhaps matches TRBD2 (6 bases). Germline V gene lookup returns CDR1 SGHRS and CDR2 YFSETQ. The CDR3 consists of 15 residues. V was cut by 4 bases and J by 3 bases, with 15 bases left in between. CDR3 protein: CASSGRGGRTDTQYF. DNA of the CDR3: TGCGCCAGCAGCGGAAGAGGTGGGAGGACAGATACGCAGTATTTT.

This clonotype was recorded at least ten times. This chain connects TRBV7-9 to TRBJ2-1; D is undetermined. The V and J ends lost 3 bases and 10 bases respectively, with 13 bases between them. CDR1 and CDR2 (germline): SEHNR, FQNEAQ (reference sequence). The CDR3 covers 13 residues. This CDR3 is CASSFGRTEEQFF. CDR3 bases: TGTGCCAGCAGCTTCGGACGAACCGAAGAGCAGTTCTTC.

The chain uses TRBV20-1 and TRBJ2-3; perhaps TRBD2 as D (7 bases). This CDR3 region has 15 residues. Germline values: CDR1 DFQATT, CDR2 SNEGSKA (reference sequence). V lost 5 bases and J 0 bases, leaving 15 bases between the germline ends. The CDR3 region is CSAGVGGASTDTQYF. The CDR3 coding sequence is TGCAGTGCTGGAGTGGGGGGGGCGAGCACAGATACGCAGTATTTT.

The gene calls are TRBV11-1 and TRBJ2-6; 7 bases map to TRBD1. The germline V gene encodes CDR1 SGHAT and CDR2 FQDESV (reference sequence). With 1 base clipped from V and 0 bases from J, the junction kept 12 bases outside the gene matches. This CDR3 has 20 amino acids. The CDR3 nucleotides read TGTGCCAGCAGCTTAGTATCGGGGTCGAGACAGGGCTCTGGGGCCAACGTCCTGACTTTC. This encodes CASSLVSGSRQGSGANVLTF.

This clonotype was seen ten or more times. V gene TRBV10-1 combines with J gene TRBJ2-1, with 8 bases that match TRBD2. The CDR3 covers 16 residues. Unmatched junction bases numbered 8, after V lost 3 bases and J lost 4 bases. Per the germline V gene, CDR1 is WNHNN and CDR2 is SYGVQD (reference sequence). The CDR3 coding sequence is TGCGCCAGCAGTGAAACTACTAGCGGAGTTTACAATGAGCAGTTCTTC. Residues: CASSETTSGVYNEQFF.

This clonotype was counted ten times or more. The chain combines TRBV20-1 with TRBJ1-2; D is possibly TRBD1 (6 bases). V was clipped by 0 bases and J by 3 bases, with 14 bases between them. Germline V lookup: CDR1 DFQATT, CDR2 SNEGSKA (reference sequence). The CDR3 length is 15 residues. CDR3 coding DNA: TGCAGTGCTAGAGATCCGATTACAGGGCACTATGGCTACACCTTC. Translation: CSARDPITGHYGYTF.

A word on this clonotype: The junction differs from germline at one of its ends, possibly a read error. The chain couples TRBV6-5 to TRBJ2-7; no definite D call. The CDR3 has 11 amino acids. Germline V gene sequence: CDR1 MNHEY, CDR2 SVGAGI. The CDR3 sequence is CASSYGSSNPF. In DNA, the CDR3 is TGTGCCAGCAGTTATGGTTCCTCGAACCCCTTC.

This clonotype was detected many times. The chain joins TRBV6-1 to TRBJ1-2; 7 bases map to TRBD1. CDR1 and CDR2 (germline): MNHNS, SASEGT. The CDR3 consists of 14 residues. Unmatched junction bases numbered 9, after V lost 5 bases and J lost 6 bases. The CDR3 DNA reads as TGTGCCAGCAGTCCAGGGGGTGCAGGGGATGGCTACACCTTC. Translation: CASSPGGAGDGYTF.

This clonotype has ten or more counts. The V call is TRBV10-3, the J call TRBJ2-7; D perhaps matches TRBD2 (5 bases). CDR3 length: 13 amino acids. Trimming left V 10 bases short and J 3 bases short, with 16 bases between. From germline, CDR1 is ENHRY and CDR2 SYGVKD. CDR3 sequence reads: CATTRDPGYEQYF. DNA for the CDR3: TGTGCCACCACCCGGGATCCAGGCTACGAGCAGTACTTC.

This clonotype showed up many times. This sequence joins TRBV20-1 and TRBJ1-1; the D gene is possibly TRBD1 (5 bases). The V and J ends lost 3 bases and 6 bases respectively, with 11 bases between them. The germline CDR1 and CDR2 sequences are DFQATT and SNEGSKA (reference sequence). The CDR3 sequence is 12 residues long. CDR3 loop: CSASNRPSEAFF. The CDR3 DNA follows: TGCAGTGCTAGTAACAGGCCCTCTGAAGCTTTCTTT.

This clonotype was counted many times. V gene TRBV12-3 or TRBV12-4 combines with J gene TRBJ1-4; the D is unclear. V was shortened by 7 bases and J by 11 bases, with 23 bases between the two germline ends. This CDR3 comprises 15 residues. For the CDR3, the DNA is TGTGCCAGCAAACTAGGCTTGGCCAGCCCGGAGAAACTGTTTTTT. Translation: CASKLGLASPEKLFF.

The table lists this clonotype with many counts. In nucleotides, the CDR3 is TGTGCCAGCAGTTACTCACTAGCAAGCACCGGGGAGCTGTTTTTT. It codes for CASSYSLASTGELFF. This chain connects TRBV6-2 or TRBV6-3 to TRBJ2-2; the D gene is possibly TRBD2 (6 bases). CDR1 is MNHEY, CDR2 SVGEGT, per germline. Trimming cost V 0 bases and J 4 bases, with 9 bases left between them. CDR3 length equals 15 residues.

This clonotype was detected ten times or more. The rearrangement links TRBV6-2 or TRBV6-3 to TRBJ1-5; unclear D gene. Trimming pared 6 bases from V and 0 bases from J, leaving 12 bases between. The CDR3 spans 15 residues. Germline values: CDR1 MNHEY, CDR2 SVGEGT. The CDR3 DNA follows: TGTGCCAGCAGAACACCGCGGTATAGCAATCAGCCCCAGCATTTT. This sequence encodes CASRTPRYSNQPQHF.

With regard to this clonotype: A much larger clone lies a single base off, so this may be a read error. The chain carries TRBV5-1 and TRBJ1-5, with D possibly matching TRBD1 (5 bases). CDR1 and CDR2 (germline): SGHRS, YFSETQ. This CDR3 contains 13 residues. CDR3 residues: CASSRREGQTQHF. The CDR3 coding sequence is TGCGCCAGCAGCCGCAGGGAGGGTCAGACCCAGCATTTT.

This clonotype was seen repeatedly, ten times or more. This chain connects TRBV7-2 to TRBJ1-5, with D uncertain. Per the germline V gene, CDR1 is SGHTA and CDR2 is FQGNSA. Between the trimmed V and J ends, which lost 2 bases and 7 bases, there was a span of 6 bases. CDR3 size: 12 residues. The CDR3 sequence: CASSLFPQPQHF. The CDR3 DNA sequence: TGTGCCAGCAGCTTATTCCCCCAGCCCCAGCATTTT. The complete variable domain, with remaining parts taken from reference TRBV7-2 and TRBJ1-5, reads GAGVSQSPSNKVTEKGKDVELRCDPISGHTALYWYRQSLGQGLEFLIYFQGNSAPDKSGLPSDRFSAERTGGSVSTLTIQRTQQEDSAVYLCASSLFPQPQHFGDGTRLSIL.

This clonotype was recorded many times. The chain links TRBV7-2 to TRBJ2-3; a weak D match, TRBD2 (6 bases). V dropped 4 bases and J dropped 2 bases, with 16 bases sitting between them. The length of the CDR3 is 16 residues. The germline CDR1 and CDR2 sequences are SGHTA and FQGNSA. CDR3 protein: CASSSRRRAFTDTQYF. The CDR3 region has the DNA TGTGCCAGCAGCTCCCGGAGGAGGGCCTTCACAGATACGCAGTATTTT.

Many counts were recorded for this clonotype. The chain combines TRBV6-2 or TRBV6-3 with TRBJ2-7; D gene unclear. This CDR3 region has 13 residues. V lost 0 bases and J lost 4, with 7 bases in between. The V gene's germline CDR1 is MNHEY and CDR2 SVGEGT. The CDR3 bases are TGTGCCAGCAGTTACTCACTGGAATACGAGCAGTACTTC. Its protein product is CASSYSLEYEQYF.

This clonotype was picked up many times. The J gene is TRBJ2-5, the V gene TRBV4-2; 7 bases are shared with TRBD2. Germline V lookup: CDR1 LGHNA, CDR2 YNFKEQ. This CDR3 comprises 15 residues. The ends lost 1 base at V and 2 bases at J; junction bases unmatched: 4. The CDR3 DNA follows: TGTGCCAGCAGCCAAGCGACAGCGGGGCAAGAGACCCAGTACTTC. This gives the protein CASSQATAGQETQYF.